This passage covers 8 T cell receptor beta chains from one sample sequenced in a study of shared clonotypes between healthy human individuals (dated by TCRdb to 2020 to 2021). Libraries were constructed by the immunoSEQ multiplex PCR assay. Imported from immuneACCESS, the table was reduced by TCRdb to in-frame sequences with V and J called. These copies leave out some clones; in studies compared against another copy, an unresolved V gene accounts for under half, and the cause of the remainder is not known. Counted in this sample were about 1.1 million clones; approximately 80% of them appeared once. Together, the top ten hold around 0.47% of the sample. Sequences were obtained from memory CD4+ T cells from PBMCs. Interpreted using the paper, the cell subset or site label stands for: CD45RA-negative fraction. Receptors were obtained from a man in his late teens or twenties in good health. Some clones in this sample may be carry-over from other donors' samples.

The rearrangement links TRBV5-4 to TRBJ2-7, with TRBD1 matching over 8 bases. The CDR3 length is 13 residues. Germline CDR1 reads SGHNT; CDR2 reads YYREEE (reference sequence). Unmatched junction bases numbered 7, after V lost 4 bases and J lost 7 bases. CDR3: CASSPGQAREQYF. CDR3 nucleotides: TGTGCCAGCAGCCCGGGACAGGCGAGGGAGCAGTACTTC.

V usage is TRBV10-3 and J usage is TRBJ2-7, with D possibly matching TRBD2 (6 bases). Germline-derived CDR1 and CDR2 are ENHRY and SYGVKD. The CDR3 runs 12 residues. Trimming removed 3 bases from V and 5 bases from J, with 8 bases in between. The CDR3 here is CAISEWTNEQYF. The CDR3 DNA reads as TGTGCCATCAGTGAATGGACTAACGAGCAGTACTTC.

This clone turned up a few times. The chain recombines TRBV4-1 with TRBJ1-1; D not resolved. The CDR3 covers 15 residues. V gave up 2 bases and J gave up 1 base, with 11 bases separating them. Germline V lookup: CDR1 MGHRA, CDR2 YSYEKL. CDR3 in amino acids: CASSQLGTSNTEAFF. CDR3 DNA: TGCGCCAGCAGCCAATTGGGAACGTCGAACACTGAAGCTTTCTTT.

The chain employs TRBV28 and TRBJ1-5; no firm D call. Germline CDR1 reads MDHEN; CDR2 reads SYDVKM. This CDR3 has 12 residues. The V end was cut by 1 base, the J end by 11 bases, with 9 bases between. This chain's CDR3 is CASSLYSRSQHF. In nucleotides, the CDR3 is TGTGCCAGCAGTTTATACAGTCGGTCCCAGCATTTT.

The chain carries TRBV18 and TRBJ1-1, with D maybe TRBD1 (6 bases). Trimming shortened V by 4 bases and J by 3 bases, and 15 bases separated the two germline ends. CDR1 KGHSH and CDR2 LQKENI come from the germline V gene. This CDR3 region has 15 residues. The CDR3 coding sequence is TGTGCCAGCTCACGTTACAGGGTGCTGGACACTGAAGCTTTCTTT. Translating it yields CASSRYRVLDTEAFF.

The chain has TRBV4-1 and TRBJ2-5; no definite D call. The V end lost 0 bases, the J end lost 4 bases, and 6 bases lay between the germline ends. The CDR3 is 13 residues long. Germline V gives CDR1 MGHRA, CDR2 YSYEKL. The CDR3 nucleotides are TGCGCCAGCAGCCAAGATCAAGGAGAGACCCAGTACTTC. This encodes CASSQDQGETQYF.

This chain joins TRBV4-3 and TRBJ2-3; 8 bases are shared with TRBD2. The CDR3 has 14 amino acids. Germline assignment: CDR1 LGHNA and CDR2 YSLEER. V lost 3 bases, J lost 9 bases, and 8 bases stayed unmatched. DNA for the CDR3: TGCGCCAGCAGCCATGGACTAGCAGCAGGCACGCAGTATTTT. Protein sequence: CASSHGLAAGTQYF.

This clone was seen a few times. The genes are TRBV5-1 and TRBJ1-1, with no clear D. CDR3 size: 14 residues. The V gene lost 3 bases and the J gene lost 5 bases, with 14 bases spanning the gap. Germline V lookup: CDR1 SGHRS, CDR2 YFSETQ. The CDR3 region has the DNA TGCGCCAGCAGCTCGGAACTCGGATGGACTGAAGCTTTCTTT. Translating it yields CASSSELGWTEAFF.